This T cell receptor (beta chain) comes out of a study of shared clonotypes between healthy human individuals. TCRdb's copy holds only in-frame clones and misses some; the assay was immunoSEQ multiplex PCR. The table lists some 980,000 clones, approximately 76% of them singletons. CDR3 size: 17 residues. The J segment lost 7 bases and the V segment lost 4 bases, leaving 13 bases of the junction unmatched. CDR1 and CDR2 (germline): MDHEN, SYDVKM. The specimen was memory CD4+ T cells sorted from blood. Sample subset: CD45RA-negative fraction. The chain employs TRBV28 and TRBJ1-6; the match to TRBD1 covers 7 bases. The sequence came from a man between 18 and 35 years old in good health. This CDR3 reads CASSSAEGTAGNSPLHF. The CDR3 nucleotides read TGTGCCAGCAGTTCAGCCGAGGGGACAGCCGGCAATTCACCCCTCCACTTT.